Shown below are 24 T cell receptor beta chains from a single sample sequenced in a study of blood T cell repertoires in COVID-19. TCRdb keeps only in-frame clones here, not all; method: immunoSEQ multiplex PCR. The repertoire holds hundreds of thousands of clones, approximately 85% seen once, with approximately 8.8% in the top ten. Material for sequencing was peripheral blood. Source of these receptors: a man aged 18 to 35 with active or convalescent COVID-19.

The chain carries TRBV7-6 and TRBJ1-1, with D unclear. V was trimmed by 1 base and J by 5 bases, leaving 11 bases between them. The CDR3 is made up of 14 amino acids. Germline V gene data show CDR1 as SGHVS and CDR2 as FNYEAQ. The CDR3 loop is CASSLGARGTEAFF. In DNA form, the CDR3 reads TGTGCCAGCAGCTTAGGTGCTCGCGGGACTGAAGCTTTCTTT.

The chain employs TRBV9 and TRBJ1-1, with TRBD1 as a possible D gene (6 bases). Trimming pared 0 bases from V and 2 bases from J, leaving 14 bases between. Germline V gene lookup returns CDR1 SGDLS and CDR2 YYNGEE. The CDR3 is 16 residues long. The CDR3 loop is CASSVGGGVGNTEAFF. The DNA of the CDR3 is TGTGCCAGCAGCGTAGGAGGGGGGGTCGGTAACACTGAAGCTTTCTTT.

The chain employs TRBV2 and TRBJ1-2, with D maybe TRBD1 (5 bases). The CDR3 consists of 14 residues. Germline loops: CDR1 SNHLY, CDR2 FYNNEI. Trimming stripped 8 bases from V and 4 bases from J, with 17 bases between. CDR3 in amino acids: CASGANAGGYGYTF. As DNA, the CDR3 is TGTGCCAGCGGTGCAAACGCCGGGGGCTATGGCTACACCTTC.

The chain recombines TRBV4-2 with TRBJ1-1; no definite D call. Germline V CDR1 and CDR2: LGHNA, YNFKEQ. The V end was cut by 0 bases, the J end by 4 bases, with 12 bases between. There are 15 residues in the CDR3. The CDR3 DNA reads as TGTGCCAGCAGCCAAGATCGAACGGGGTTCACTGAAGCTTTCTTT. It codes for CASSQDRTGFTEAFF.

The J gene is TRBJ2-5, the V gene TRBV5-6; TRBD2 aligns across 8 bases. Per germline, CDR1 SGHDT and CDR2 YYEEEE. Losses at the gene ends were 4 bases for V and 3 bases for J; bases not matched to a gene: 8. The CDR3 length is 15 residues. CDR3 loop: CASSEGIAGKETQYF. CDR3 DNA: TGTGCCAGCAGCGAGGGAATAGCGGGGAAAGAGACCCAGTACTTC.

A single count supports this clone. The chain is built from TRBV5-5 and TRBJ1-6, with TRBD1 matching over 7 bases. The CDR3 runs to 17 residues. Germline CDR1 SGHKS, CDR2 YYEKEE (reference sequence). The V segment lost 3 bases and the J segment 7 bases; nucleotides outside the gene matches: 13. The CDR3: CASSWDSELEGNSPLHF. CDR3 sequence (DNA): TGTGCCAGCAGCTGGGACAGTGAATTGGAGGGGAATTCACCCCTCCACTTT.

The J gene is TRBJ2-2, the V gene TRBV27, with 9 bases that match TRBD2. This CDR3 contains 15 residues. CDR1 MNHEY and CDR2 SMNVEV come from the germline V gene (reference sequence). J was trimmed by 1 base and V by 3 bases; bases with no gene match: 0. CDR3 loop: CASSLTSGNTGELFF. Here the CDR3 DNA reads TGTGCCAGCAGTTTGACTAGCGGGAACACCGGGGAGCTGTTTTTT.

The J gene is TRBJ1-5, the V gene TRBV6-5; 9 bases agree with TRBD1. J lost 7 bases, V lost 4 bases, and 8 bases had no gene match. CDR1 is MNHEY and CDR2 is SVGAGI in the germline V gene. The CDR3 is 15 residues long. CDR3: CASSFNTGGGQPQHF. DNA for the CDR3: TGTGCCAGCAGTTTTAATACAGGGGGCGGGCAGCCCCAGCATTTT.

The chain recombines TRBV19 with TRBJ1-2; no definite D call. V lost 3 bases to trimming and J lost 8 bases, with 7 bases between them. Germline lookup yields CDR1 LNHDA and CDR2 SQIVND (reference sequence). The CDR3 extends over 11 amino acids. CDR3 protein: CASSIRGGYTF. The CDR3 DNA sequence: TGTGCCAGTAGTATCCGCGGGGGCTACACCTTC.

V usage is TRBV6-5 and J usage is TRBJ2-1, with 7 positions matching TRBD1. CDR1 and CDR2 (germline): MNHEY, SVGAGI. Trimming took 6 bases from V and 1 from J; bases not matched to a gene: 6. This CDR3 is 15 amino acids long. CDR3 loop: CASSQGRGSYNEQFF. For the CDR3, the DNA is TGTGCCAGCAGCCAGGGCAGGGGGTCCTACAATGAGCAGTTCTTC.

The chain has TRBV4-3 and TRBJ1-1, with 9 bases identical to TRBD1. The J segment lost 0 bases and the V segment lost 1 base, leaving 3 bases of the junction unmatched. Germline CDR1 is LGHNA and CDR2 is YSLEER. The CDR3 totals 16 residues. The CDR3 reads CASSQGTGGLNTEAFF. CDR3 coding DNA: TGCGCCAGCAGCCAAGGTACAGGGGGCTTGAACACTGAAGCTTTCTTT.

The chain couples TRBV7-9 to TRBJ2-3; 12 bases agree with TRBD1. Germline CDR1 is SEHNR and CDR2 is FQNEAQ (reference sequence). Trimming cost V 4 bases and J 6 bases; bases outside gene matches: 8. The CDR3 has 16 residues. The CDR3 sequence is CASSSRDRGRVDTQYF. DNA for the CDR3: TGTGCCAGCAGCTCGAGGGACAGGGGGCGCGTGGATACGCAGTATTTT. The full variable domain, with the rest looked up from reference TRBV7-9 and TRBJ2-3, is DTGVSQNPRHKITKRGQNVTFRCDPISEHNRLYWYRQTLGQGPEFLTYFQNEAQLEKSRLLSDRFSAERPKGSFSTLEIQRTEQGDSAMYLCASSSRDRGRVDTQYFGPGTRLTVL.

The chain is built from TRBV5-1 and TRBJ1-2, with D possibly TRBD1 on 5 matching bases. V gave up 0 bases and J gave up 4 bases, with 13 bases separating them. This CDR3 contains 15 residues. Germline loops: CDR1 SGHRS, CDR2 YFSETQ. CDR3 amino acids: CASSLEWGARYGYTF. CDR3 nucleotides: TGCGCCAGCAGCTTGGAATGGGGCGCGCGCTATGGCTACACCTTC.

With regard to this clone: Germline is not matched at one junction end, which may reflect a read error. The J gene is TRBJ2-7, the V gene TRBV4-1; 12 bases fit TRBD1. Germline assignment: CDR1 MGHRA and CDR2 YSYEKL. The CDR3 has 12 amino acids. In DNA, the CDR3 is TGCGCCAGCAGCCGGGGACAGGGGGCCATTTTCTTC. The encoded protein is CASSRGQGAIFF.

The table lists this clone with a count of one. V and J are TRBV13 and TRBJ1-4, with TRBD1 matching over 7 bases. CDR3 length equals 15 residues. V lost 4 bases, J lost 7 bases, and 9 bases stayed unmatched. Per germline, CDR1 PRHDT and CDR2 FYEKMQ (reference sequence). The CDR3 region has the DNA TGTGCCAGCAGCTATACCGGGACAGCTCCTGAAAAACTGTTTTTT. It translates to CASSYTGTAPEKLFF.

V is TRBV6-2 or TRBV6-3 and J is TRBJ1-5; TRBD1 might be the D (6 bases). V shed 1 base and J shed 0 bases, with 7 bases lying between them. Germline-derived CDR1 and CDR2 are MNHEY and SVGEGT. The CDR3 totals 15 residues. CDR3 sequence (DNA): TGTGCCAGCAGTTACTTGGGGGCTAGCAATCAGCCCCAGCATTTT. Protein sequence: CASSYLGASNQPQHF.

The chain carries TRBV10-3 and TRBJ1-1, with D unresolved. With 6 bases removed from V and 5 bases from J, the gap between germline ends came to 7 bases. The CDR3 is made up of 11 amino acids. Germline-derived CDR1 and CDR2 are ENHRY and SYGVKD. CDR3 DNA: TGTGCCATCAGCACATCGACTGAAGCTTTCTTT. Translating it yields CAISTSTEAFF.

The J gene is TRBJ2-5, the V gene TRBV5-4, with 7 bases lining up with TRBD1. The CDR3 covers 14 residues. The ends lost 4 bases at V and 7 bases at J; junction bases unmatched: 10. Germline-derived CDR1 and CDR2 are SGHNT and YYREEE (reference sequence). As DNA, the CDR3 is TGTGCCAGCAGCCAAAAACAGGGGATTGGGACCCAGTACTTC. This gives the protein CASSQKQGIGTQYF.

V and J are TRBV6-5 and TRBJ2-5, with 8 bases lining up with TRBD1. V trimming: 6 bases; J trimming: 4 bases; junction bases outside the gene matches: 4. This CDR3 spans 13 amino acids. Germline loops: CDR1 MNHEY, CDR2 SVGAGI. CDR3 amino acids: CASSRQGPETQYF. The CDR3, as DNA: TGTGCCAGCAGCAGACAGGGGCCAGAGACCCAGTACTTC.

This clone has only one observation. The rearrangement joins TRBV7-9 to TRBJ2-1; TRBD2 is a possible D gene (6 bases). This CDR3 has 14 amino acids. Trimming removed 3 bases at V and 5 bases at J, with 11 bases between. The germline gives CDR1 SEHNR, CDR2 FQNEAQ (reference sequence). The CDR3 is CASSFGGANNEQFF. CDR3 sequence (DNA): TGTGCCAGCAGCTTCGGCGGGGCTAACAATGAGCAGTTCTTC.

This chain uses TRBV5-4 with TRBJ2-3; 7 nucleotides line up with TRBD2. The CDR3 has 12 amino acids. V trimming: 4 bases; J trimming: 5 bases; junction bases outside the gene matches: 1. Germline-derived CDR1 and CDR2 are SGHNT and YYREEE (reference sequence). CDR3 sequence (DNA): TGTGCCAGCAGCCCGGGGGGAGATACGCAGTATTTT. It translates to CASSPGGDTQYF.

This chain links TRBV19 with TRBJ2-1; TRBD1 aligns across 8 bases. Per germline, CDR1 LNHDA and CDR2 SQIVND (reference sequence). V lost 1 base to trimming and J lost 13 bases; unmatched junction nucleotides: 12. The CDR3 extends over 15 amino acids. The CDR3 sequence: CASSIGGTGLVSQFF. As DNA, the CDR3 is TGTGCCAGTAGTATAGGGGGGACAGGCCTCGTGAGCCAGTTCTTC.

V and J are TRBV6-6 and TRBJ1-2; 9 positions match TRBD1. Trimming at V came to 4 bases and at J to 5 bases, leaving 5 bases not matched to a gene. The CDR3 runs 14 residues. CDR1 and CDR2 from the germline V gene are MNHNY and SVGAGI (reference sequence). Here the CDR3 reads CASSWGQGGYGYTF. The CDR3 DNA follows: TGTGCCAGCAGTTGGGGACAGGGCGGGTATGGCTACACCTTC.

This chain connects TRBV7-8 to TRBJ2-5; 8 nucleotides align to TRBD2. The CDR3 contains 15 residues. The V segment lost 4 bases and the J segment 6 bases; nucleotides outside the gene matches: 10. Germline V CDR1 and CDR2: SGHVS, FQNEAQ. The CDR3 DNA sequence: TGTGCCAGCAGCTCCCCCCTCGGGGGGGCACAGACCCAGTACTTC. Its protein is CASSSPLGGAQTQYF.